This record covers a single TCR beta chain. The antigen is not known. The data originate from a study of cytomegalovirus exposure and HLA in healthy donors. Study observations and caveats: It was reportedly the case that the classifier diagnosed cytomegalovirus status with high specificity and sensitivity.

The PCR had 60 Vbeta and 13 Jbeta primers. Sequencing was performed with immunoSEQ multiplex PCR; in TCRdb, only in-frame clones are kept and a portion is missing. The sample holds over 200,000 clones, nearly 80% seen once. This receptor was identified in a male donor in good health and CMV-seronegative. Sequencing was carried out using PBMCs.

CDR3 nucleotides: TGTGCCAGCACCTTGGGGGACATGAACACTGAAGCTTTCTTT. Its protein is CASTLGDMNTEAFF. V usage is TRBV28 and J usage is TRBJ1-1; D may be TRBD1 (6 bases). Germline V lookup: CDR1 MDHEN, CDR2 SYDVKM. The CDR3 extends over 14 amino acids. V was clipped by 7 bases and J by 0 bases, with 12 bases between them. The full variable domain, its missing parts supplied by reference TRBV28 and TRBJ1-1, is DVKVTQSSRYLVKRTGEKVFLECVQDMDHENMFWYRQDPGLGLRLIYFSYDVKMKEKGDIPEGYSVSREKKERFSLILESASTNQTSMYLCASTLGDMNTEAFFGQGTRLTVV.